This T cell receptor beta chain was sequenced in a study of long-term antiretroviral therapy in people with HIV. Study background: The immediate-ART recommendation dates to 2015, and the earliest samples predate it by about a decade. General study findings and limits: Blood was collected between about 2003 and 2018, possibly under older ART regimens. Control repertoires displayed wider CDR3 length ranges than the HIV repertoires. The clones with expansion before ART were dominant in the repertoire at all time points.

CDR1 SGHDT and CDR2 YYEEEE come from the germline V gene. This CDR3 region has 16 residues. V shed 4 bases and J shed 11 bases, with 24 bases lying between them. Running of the v3.0 immunoSEQ assay took place at survey level. Profiling relied on immunoSEQ multiplex PCR, and the TCRdb table lists in-frame clones only, not all of them. The table includes approximately 10,000 clones, around 84% detected once. Points on this clone: The antigen remains unidentified.

The TCR originated in a man between 45 and 60 years old with HIV. The genes are TRBV5-6 and TRBJ1-4; the D gene is possibly TRBD1 (5 bases). The specimen comprised unsorted PBMCs, sampled less than 7.5 years after starting antiretroviral therapy. In DNA, the CDR3 is TGTGCCAGCAGCCTCCCATCGGGGCAGGGTCCTCCTAAACTGTTTTTT. As protein: CASSLPSGQGPPKLFF.